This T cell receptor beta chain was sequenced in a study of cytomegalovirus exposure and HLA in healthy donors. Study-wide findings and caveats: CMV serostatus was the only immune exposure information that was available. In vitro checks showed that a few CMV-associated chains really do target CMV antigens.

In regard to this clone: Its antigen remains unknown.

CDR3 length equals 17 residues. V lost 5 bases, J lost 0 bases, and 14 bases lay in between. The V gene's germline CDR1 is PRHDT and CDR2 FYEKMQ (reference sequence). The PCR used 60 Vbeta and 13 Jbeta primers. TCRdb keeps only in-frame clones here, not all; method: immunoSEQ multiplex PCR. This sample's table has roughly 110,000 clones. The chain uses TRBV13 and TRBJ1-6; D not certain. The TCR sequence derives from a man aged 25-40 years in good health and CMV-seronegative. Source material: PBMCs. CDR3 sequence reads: CASSPLSLSSYNSPLHF. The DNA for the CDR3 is TGTGCCAGCAGCCCATTATCCCTTAGCTCCTATAATTCACCCCTCCACTTT.